This T cell receptor (beta chain) was obtained from a study of blood T cell repertoires in COVID-19. With 0 bases removed from V and 0 bases from J, the gap between germline ends came to 11 bases. The CDR3 totals 16 residues. CDR1 is LGHNA and CDR2 is YNFKEQ in the germline V gene. Authors' processing steps: Amplified reference gene primers provided the basis for estimating nucleated cell counts. Sequencing was performed with immunoSEQ multiplex PCR; in TCRdb, only in-frame clones are kept and a portion is missing. The DNA was the basis for D and trimming; V, J and clone size are from that table. The sample lists around 250,000 clones; approximately 85% were seen once.

Input material: peripheral blood. The chain combines TRBV4-2 with TRBJ1-1; D not certain. The receptor was derived from a human donor in a cohort sampled during active COVID-19. CDR3 sequence: CASSQDGGHLNTEAFF. The CDR3 nucleotides read TGTGCCAGCAGCCAAGATGGTGGCCACCTGAACACTGAAGCTTTCTTT.